This T cell receptor beta chain was captured in a study of shared clonotypes between healthy human individuals. Germline loops: CDR1 SNHLY, CDR2 FYNNEI. This CDR3 has 11 amino acids. Trimming left V 4 bases short and J 3 bases short, with 1 base between. Clones were sequenced by immunoSEQ multiplex PCR, and TCRdb holds only the in-frame ones, with some missing. The table includes around 2.5 million clones, roughly 93% detected once. This clone was counted only a few times. The same CDR3 arises from other DNA sequences in this sample as well. The source of this sequence is a man aged 18-30 years in good health. Some clones in this sample may be carry-over from other donors' samples. The specimen sequenced was naive CD4+ T cells from PBMCs. Sample subset: CD45RA+ positively selected. This chain connects TRBV2 to TRBJ2-1; D gene unclear. The CDR3 here is CASSVYNEQFF. Written as DNA, the CDR3 is TGTGCCAGCAGTGTCTACAATGAGCAGTTCTTC.